The entry below describes one T cell receptor (beta chain). This specimen belongs to a study of control samples from healthy donors and cancer patients. The repertoire was sequenced with immunoSEQ multiplex PCR; TCRdb's copy has only in-frame clones and lacks some. The sample yields more than 100,000 clones, approximately 90% seen once. The TCR sequence derives from a woman between 18 and 29 years old in good health. Specimen: blood.

The chain's CDR3 is CASSPGDRTNEKLFF. The CDR3 DNA sequence: TGCGCCAGCAGCCCCGGGGACAGAACTAATGAAAAACTGTTTTTT. The J gene is TRBJ1-4, the V gene TRBV5-1; 7 bases map to TRBD1. V dropped 4 bases and J dropped 1; count of bases not matched to a gene: 4. Per the germline V gene, CDR1 is SGHRS and CDR2 is YFSETQ. The CDR3 is 15 amino acids.